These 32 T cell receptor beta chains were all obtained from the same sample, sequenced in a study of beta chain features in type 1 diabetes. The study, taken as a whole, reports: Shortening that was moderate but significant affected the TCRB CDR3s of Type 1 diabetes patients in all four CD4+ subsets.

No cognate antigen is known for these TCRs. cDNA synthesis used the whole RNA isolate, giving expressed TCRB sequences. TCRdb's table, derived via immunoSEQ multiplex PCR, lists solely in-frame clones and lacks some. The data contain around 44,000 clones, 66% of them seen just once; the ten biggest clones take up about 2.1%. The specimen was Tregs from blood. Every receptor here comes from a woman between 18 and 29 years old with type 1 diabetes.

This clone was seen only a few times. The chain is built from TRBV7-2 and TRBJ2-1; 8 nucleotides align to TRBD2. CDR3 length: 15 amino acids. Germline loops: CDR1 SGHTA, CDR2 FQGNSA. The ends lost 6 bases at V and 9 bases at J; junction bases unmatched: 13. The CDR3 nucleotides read TGTGCCAGCAGGTCGCGGGCGGGAGGTTCTAGTGAGCAGTTCTTC. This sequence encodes CASRSRAGGSSEQFF.

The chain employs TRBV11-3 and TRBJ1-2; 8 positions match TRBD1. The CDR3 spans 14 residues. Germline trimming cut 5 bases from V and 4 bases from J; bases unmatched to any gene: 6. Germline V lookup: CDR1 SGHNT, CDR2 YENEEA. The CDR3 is CASSAGDRSYGYTF. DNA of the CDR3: TGTGCCAGCAGCGCAGGGGACAGGTCCTATGGCTACACCTTC.

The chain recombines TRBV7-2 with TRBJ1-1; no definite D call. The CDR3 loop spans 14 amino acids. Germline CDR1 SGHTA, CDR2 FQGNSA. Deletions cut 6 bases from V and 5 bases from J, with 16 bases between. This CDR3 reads CASRQSLLATEAFF. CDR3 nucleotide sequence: TGTGCCAGCAGACAATCCCTCTTAGCGACTGAAGCTTTCTTT.

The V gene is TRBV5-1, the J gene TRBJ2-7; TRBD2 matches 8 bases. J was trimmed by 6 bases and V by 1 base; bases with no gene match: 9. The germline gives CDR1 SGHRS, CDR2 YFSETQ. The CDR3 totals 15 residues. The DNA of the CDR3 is TGCGCCAGCAGCTTGAGCGGGGGTGGCTTTGGCGAGCAGTACTTC. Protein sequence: CASSLSGGGFGEQYF.

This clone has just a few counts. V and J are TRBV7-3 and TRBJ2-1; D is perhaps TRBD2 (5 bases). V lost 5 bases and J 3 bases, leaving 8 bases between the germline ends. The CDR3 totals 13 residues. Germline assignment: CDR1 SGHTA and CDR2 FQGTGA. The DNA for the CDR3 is TGTGCCAGCAGCCCACGGGACTACAATGAGCAGTTCTTC. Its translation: CASSPRDYNEQFF.

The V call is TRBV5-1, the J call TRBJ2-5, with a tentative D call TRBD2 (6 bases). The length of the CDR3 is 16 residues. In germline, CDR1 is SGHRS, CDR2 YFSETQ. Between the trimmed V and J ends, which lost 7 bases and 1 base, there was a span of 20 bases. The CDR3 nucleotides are TGCGCCAGCGATATCGGGGGAGCCAAAGTCCAAGAGACCCAGTACTTC. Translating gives CASDIGGAKVQETQYF.

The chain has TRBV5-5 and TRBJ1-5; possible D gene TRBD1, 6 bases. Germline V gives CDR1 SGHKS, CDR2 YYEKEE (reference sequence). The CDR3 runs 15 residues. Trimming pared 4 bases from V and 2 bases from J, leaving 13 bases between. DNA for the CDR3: TGTGCCAGCAGCGGGACATCTTGGGGCAATCAGCCCCAGCATTTT. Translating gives CASSGTSWGNQPQHF. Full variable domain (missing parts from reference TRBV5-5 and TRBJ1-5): DAGVTQSPTHLIKTRGQQVTLRCSPISGHKSVSWYQQVLGQGPQFIFQYYEKEERGRGNFPDRFSARQFPNYSSELNVNALLLGDSALYLCASSGTSWGNQPQHFGDGTRLSIL.

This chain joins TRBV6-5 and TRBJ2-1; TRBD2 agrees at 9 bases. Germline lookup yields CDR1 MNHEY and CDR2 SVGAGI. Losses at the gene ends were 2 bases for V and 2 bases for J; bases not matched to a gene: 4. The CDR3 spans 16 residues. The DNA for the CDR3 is TGTGCCAGCAGTTACCTAGCGGGACCCACCTACAATGAGCAGTTCTTC. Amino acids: CASSYLAGPTYNEQFF.

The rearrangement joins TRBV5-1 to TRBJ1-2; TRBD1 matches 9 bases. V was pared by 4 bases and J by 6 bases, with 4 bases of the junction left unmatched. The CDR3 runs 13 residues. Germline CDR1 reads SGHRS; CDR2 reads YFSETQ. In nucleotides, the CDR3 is TGCGCCAGCAGCCTGGGGACAGGGAATGGCTACACCTTC. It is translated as CASSLGTGNGYTF.

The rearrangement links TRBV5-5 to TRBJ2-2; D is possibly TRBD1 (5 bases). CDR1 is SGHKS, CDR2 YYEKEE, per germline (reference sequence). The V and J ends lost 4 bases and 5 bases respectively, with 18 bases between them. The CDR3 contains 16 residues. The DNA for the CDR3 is TGTGCCAGCAGCCTGCTACAAGGGGTTGGAACCGGGGAGCTGTTTTTT. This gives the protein CASSLLQGVGTGELFF. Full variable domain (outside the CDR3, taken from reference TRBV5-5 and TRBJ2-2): DAGVTQSPTHLIKTRGQQVTLRCSPISGHKSVSWYQQVLGQGPQFIFQYYEKEERGRGNFPDRFSARQFPNYSSELNVNALLLGDSALYLCASSLLQGVGTGELFFGEGSRLTVL.

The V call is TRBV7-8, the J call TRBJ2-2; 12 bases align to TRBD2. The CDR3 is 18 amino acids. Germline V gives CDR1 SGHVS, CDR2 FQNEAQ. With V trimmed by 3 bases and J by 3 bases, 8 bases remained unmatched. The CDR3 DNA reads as TGTGCCAGCAGCTTGGCTAAACTAGCGGGGGGTTACACCGGGGAGCTGTTTTTT. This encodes CASSLAKLAGGYTGELFF. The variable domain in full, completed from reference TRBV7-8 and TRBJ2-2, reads GAGVSQSPRYKVAKRGQDVALRCDPISGHVSLFWYQQALGQGPEFLTYFQNEAQLDKSGLPSDRFFAERPEGSVSTLKIQRTQQEDSAVYLCASSLAKLAGGYTGELFFGEGSRLTVL.

The CDR3 DNA sequence: TGCAGCGTGGTGACAGGATACGAGCAGTACTTC. As protein: CSVVTGYEQYF. The chain joins TRBV29-1 to TRBJ2-7; D is possibly TRBD1 (6 bases). CDR3 length equals 11 residues. V was pared by 6 bases and J by 4 bases, with 10 bases between. CDR1 and CDR2 from the germline V gene are SQVTM and ANQGSEA.

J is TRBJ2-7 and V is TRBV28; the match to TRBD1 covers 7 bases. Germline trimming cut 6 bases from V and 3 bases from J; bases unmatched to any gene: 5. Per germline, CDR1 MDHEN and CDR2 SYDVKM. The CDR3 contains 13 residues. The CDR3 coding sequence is TGTGCCAGCAGCCGCCAGGGGGACTACGAGCAGTACTTC. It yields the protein CASSRQGDYEQYF.

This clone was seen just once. The CDR3 coding sequence is TGTGCCACCAACAGGGCACCTTCCTACGAGCAGTACTTC. Its translation: CATNRAPSYEQYF. This chain joins TRBV13 and TRBJ2-7; perhaps TRBD1 as D (6 bases). This CDR3 contains 13 residues. Germline CDR1 PRHDT, CDR2 FYEKMQ (reference sequence). With 10 bases removed from V and 1 base from J, the gap between germline ends came to 14 bases.

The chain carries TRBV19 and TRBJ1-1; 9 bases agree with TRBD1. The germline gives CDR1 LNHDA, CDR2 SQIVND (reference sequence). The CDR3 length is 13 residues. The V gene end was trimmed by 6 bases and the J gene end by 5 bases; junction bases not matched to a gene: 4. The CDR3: CASRDRGNTEAFF. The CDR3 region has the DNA TGTGCCAGTAGGGACAGGGGAAATACTGAAGCTTTCTTT.

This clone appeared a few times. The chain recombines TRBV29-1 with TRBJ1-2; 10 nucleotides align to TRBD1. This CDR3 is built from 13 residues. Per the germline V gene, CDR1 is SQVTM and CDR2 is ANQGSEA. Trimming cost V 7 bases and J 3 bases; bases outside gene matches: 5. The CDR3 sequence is CSAPGTGDYGYTF. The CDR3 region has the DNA TGCAGCGCTCCCGGGACAGGGGACTATGGCTACACCTTC.

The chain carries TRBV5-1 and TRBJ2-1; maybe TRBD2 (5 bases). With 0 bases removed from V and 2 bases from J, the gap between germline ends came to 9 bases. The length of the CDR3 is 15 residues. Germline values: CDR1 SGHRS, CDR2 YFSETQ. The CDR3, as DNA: TGCGCCAGCAGCTTGGCCGGGAACGCCTACAATGAGCAGTTCTTC. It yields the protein CASSLAGNAYNEQFF.

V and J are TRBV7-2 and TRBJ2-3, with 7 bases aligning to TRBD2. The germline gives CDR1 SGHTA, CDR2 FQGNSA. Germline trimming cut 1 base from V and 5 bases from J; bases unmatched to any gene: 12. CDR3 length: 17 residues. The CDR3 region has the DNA TGTGCCAGCAGCTTAGTACGTCTGGGGGGGGTTAAAGATACGCAGTATTTT. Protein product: CASSLVRLGGVKDTQYF.

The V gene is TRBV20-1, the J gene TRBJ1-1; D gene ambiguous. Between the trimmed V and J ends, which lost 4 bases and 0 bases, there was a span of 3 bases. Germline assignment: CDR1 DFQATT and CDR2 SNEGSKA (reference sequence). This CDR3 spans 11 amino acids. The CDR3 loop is CSAIMNTEAFF. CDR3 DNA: TGCAGTGCTATTATGAACACTGAAGCTTTCTTT.

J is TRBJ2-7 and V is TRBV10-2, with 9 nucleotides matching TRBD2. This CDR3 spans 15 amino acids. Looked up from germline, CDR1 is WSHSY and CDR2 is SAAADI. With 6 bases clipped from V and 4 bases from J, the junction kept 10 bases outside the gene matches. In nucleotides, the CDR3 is TGCGCCAGCAGAGCTGGGACTAGCTTGGGGTACGAGCAGTACTTC. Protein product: CASRAGTSLGYEQYF.

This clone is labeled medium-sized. This chain's CDR3 is CASSQGAKNIQYF. The CDR3 DNA follows: TGTGCCAGCAGCCAGGGGGCCAAAAACATTCAGTACTTC. The J gene is TRBJ2-4, the V gene TRBV11-2; D is possibly TRBD1 (6 bases). The ends were cut back, 5 bases at V and 1 base at J, with 6 bases in the middle. This CDR3 is 13 amino acids long. CDR1 is SGHAT and CDR2 is FQNNGV in the germline V gene. Using reference TRBV11-2 and TRBJ2-4 for the parts outside the CDR3, the full variable domain is EAGVAQSPRYKIIEKRQSVAFWCNPISGHATLYWYQQILGQGPKLLIQFQNNGVVDDSQLPKDRFSAERLKGVDSTLKIQPAKLEDSAVYLCASSQGAKNIQYFGAGTRLSVL.

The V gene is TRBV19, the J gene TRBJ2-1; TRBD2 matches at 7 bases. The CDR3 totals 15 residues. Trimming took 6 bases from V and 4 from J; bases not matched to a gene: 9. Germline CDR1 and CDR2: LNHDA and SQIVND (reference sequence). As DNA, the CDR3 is TGTGCCAGTAGGCTCGGGGGGTCCGGTTACAATGAGCAGTTCTTC. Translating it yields CASRLGGSGYNEQFF.

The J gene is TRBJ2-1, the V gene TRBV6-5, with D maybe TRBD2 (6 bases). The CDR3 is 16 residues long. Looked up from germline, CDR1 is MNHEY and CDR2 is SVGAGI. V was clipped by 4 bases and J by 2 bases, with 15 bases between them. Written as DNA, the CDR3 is TGTGCCAGCAGTTCCTATGGAGGGAGTCCCTACAATGAGCAGTTCTTC. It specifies CASSSYGGSPYNEQFF.

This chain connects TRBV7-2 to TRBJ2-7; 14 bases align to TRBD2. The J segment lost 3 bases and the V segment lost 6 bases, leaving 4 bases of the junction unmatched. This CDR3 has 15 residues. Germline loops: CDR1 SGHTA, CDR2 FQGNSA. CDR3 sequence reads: CASRRLAGGNYEQYF. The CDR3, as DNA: TGTGCCAGCAGGAGACTAGCGGGGGGGAACTACGAGCAGTACTTC.

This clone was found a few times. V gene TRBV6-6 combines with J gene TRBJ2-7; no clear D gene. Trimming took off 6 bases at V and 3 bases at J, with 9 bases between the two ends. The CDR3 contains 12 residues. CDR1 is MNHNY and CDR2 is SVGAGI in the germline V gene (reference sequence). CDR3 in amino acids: CASRPENYEQYF. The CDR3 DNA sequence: TGTGCCAGCAGACCCGAGAACTACGAGCAGTACTTC.

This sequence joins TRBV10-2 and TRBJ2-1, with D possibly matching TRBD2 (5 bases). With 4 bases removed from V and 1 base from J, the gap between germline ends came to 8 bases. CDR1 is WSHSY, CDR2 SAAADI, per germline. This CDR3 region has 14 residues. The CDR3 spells CASSASLSYNEQFF. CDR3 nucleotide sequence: TGCGCCAGCAGTGCTAGCTTATCCTACAATGAGCAGTTCTTC.

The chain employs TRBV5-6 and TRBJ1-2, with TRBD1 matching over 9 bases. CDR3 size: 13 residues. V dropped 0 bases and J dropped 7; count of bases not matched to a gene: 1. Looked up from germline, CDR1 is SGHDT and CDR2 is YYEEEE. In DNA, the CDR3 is TGTGCCAGCAGCTTGGGGACAGGGGTTGGCTACACCTTC. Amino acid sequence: CASSLGTGVGYTF.

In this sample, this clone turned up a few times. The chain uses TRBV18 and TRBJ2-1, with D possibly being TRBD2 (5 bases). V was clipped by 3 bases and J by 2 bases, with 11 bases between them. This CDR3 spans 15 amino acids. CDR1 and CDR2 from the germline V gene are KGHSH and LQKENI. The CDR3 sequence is CASSPGVQTYNEQFF. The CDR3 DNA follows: TGTGCCAGCTCACCGGGAGTTCAGACCTACAATGAGCAGTTCTTC. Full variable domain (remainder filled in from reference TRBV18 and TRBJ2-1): NAGVMQNPRHLVRRRGQEARLRCSPMKGHSHVYWYRQLPEEGLKFMVYLQKENIIDESGMPKERFSAEFPKEGPSILRIQQVVRGDSAAYFCASSPGVQTYNEQFFGPGTRLTVL.

The CDR3 protein is CASSIGTPNEQFF. The CDR3 region has the DNA TGTGCCAGCAGCATCGGGACTCCTAATGAGCAGTTCTTC. The rearrangement joins TRBV11-2 to TRBJ2-1; maybe TRBD2 (6 bases). Trimming stripped 5 bases from V and 7 bases from J, with 12 bases between. This CDR3 has 13 amino acids. Germline V lookup: CDR1 SGHAT, CDR2 FQNNGV.

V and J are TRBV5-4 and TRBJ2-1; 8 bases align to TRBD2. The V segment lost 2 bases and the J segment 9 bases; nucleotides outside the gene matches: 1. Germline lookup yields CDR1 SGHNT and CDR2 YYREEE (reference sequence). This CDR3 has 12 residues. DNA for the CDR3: TGTGCCAGCAGCTTTAGCGGGGTTGAGCAGTTCTTC. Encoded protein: CASSFSGVEQFF. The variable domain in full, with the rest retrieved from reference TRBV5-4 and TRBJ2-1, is ETGVTQSPTHLIKTRGQQVTLRCSSQSGHNTVSWYQQALGQGPQFIFQYYREEENGRGNFPPRFSGLQFPNYSSELNVNALELDDSALYLCASSFSGVEQFFGPGTRLTVL.

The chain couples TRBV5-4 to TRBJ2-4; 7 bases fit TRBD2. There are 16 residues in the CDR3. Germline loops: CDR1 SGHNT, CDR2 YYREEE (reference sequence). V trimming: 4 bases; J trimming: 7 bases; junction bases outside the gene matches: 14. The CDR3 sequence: CASSLDLNGGGNIQYF. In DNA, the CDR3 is TGTGCCAGCAGCCTGGACCTAAATGGGGGGGGGAACATTCAGTACTTC.

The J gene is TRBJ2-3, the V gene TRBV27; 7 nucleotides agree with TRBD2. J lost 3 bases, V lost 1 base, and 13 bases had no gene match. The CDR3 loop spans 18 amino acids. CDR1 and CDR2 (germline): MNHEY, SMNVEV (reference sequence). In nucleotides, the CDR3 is TGTGCCAGCAGTTTATTTCCTTTTACGCGGGAGAGGACAGATACGCAGTATTTT. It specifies CASSLFPFTRERTDTQYF.